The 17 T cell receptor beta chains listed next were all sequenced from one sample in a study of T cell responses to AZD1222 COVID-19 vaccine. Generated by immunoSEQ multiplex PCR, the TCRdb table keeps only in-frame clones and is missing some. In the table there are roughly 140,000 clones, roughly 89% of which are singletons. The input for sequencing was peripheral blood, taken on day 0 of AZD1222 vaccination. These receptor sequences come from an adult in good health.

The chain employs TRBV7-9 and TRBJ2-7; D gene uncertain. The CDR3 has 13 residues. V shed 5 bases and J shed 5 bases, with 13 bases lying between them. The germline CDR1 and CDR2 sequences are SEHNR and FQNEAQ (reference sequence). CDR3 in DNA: TGTGCCAGCAGCCTCCAACCTACTCACGAGCAGTACTTC. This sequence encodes CASSLQPTHEQYF.

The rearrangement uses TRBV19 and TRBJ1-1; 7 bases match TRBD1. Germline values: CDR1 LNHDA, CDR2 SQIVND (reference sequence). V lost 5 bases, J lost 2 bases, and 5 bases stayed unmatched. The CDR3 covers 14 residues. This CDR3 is CASSEQGFNTEAFF. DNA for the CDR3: TGTGCCAGTAGTGAACAGGGGTTTAACACTGAAGCTTTCTTT.

CDR3 loop: CASSPGIKYNEQFF. CDR3 DNA sequence: TGTGCCAGCAGCCCAGGGATTAAATACAATGAGCAGTTCTTC. This rearrangement joins TRBV7-2 to TRBJ2-1; a possible D gene is TRBD1 (5 bases). This CDR3 is built from 14 residues. The V gene's germline CDR1 is SGHTA and CDR2 FQGNSA. Trimming stripped 5 bases from V and 4 bases from J, with 12 bases between.

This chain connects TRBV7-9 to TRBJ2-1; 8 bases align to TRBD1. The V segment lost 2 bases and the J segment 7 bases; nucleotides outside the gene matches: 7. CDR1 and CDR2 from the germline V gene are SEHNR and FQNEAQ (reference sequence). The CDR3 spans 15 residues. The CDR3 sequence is CASSLLRTGWNEQFF. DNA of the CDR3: TGTGCCAGCAGCTTACTTAGGACAGGGTGGAATGAGCAGTTCTTC. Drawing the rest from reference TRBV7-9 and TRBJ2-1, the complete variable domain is DTGVSQNPRHKITKRGQNVTFRCDPISEHNRLYWYRQTLGQGPEFLTYFQNEAQLEKSRLLSDRFSAERPKGSFSTLEIQRTEQGDSAMYLCASSLLRTGWNEQFFGPGTRLTVL.

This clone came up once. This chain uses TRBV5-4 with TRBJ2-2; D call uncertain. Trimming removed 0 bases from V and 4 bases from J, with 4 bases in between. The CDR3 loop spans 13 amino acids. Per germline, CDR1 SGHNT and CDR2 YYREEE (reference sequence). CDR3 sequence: CASSLVGTGELFF. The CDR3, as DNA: TGTGCCAGCAGCTTGGTTGGCACCGGGGAGCTGTTTTTT. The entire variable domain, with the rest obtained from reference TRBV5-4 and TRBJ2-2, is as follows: ETGVTQSPTHLIKTRGQQVTLRCSSQSGHNTVSWYQQALGQGPQFIFQYYREEENGRGNFPPRFSGLQFPNYSSELNVNALELDDSALYLCASSLVGTGELFFGEGSRLTVL.

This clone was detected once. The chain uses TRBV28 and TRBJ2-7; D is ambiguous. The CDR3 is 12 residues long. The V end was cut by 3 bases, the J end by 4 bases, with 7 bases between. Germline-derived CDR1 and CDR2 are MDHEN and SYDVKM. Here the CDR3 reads CASSFLDYEQYF. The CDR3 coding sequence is TGTGCCAGCAGTTTCTTGGATTACGAGCAGTACTTC.

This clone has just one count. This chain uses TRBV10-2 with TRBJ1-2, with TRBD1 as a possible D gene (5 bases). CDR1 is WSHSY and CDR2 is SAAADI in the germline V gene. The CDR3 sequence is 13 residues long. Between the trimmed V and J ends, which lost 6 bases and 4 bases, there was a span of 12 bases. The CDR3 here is CASRDTGGYGYTF. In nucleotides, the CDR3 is TGCGCCAGCAGAGATACAGGAGGCTATGGCTACACCTTC.

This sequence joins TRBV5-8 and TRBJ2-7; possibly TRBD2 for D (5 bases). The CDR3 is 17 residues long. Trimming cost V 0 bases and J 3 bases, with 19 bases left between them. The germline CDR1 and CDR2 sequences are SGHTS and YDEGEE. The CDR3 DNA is TGTGCCAGCAGCTTGGCCCCATGGCGGGTGACTTTCTACGAGCAGTACTTC. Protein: CASSLAPWRVTFYEQYF.

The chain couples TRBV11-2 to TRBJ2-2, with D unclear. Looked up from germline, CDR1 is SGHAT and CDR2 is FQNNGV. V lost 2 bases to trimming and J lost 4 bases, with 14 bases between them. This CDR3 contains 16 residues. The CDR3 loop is CASSLRWGPSTGELFF. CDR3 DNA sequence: TGTGCCAGCAGCTTACGTTGGGGTCCCAGCACCGGGGAGCTGTTTTTT.

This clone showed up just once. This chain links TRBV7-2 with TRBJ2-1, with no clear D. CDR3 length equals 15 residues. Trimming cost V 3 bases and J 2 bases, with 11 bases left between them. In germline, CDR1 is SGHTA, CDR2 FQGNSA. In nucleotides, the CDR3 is TGTGCCAGCAGCTTTCGAATAGACACCTACAATGAGCAGTTCTTC. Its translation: CASSFRIDTYNEQFF.

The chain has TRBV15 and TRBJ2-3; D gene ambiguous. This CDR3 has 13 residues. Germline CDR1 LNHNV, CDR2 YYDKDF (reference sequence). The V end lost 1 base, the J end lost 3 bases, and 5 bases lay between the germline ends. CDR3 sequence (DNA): TGTGCCACCAGCAGAGTTGGTACAGATACGCAGTATTTT. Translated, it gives CATSRVGTDTQYF.

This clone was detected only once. CDR3: CASSLSGREVNTEAFF. As DNA, the CDR3 is TGTGCCAGCAGTTTATCAGGACGGGAGGTGAACACTGAAGCTTTCTTT. The chain links TRBV28 to TRBJ1-1, with D unclear. This CDR3 has 16 residues. V lost 1 base to trimming and J lost 0 bases, with 12 bases between them. CDR1 and CDR2 (germline): MDHEN, SYDVKM.

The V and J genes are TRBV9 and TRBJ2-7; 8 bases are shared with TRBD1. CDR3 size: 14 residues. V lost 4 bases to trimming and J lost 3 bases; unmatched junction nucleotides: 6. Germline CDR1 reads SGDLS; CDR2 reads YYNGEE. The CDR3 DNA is TGTGCCAGCAGCAAGGGGACAGGAGACTACGAGCAGTACTTC. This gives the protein CASSKGTGDYEQYF. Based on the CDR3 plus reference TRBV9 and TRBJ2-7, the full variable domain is DSGVTQTPKHLITATGQRVTLRCSPRSGDLSVYWYQQSLDQGLQFLIQYYNGEERAKGNILERFSAQQFPDLHSELNLSSLELGDSALYFCASSKGTGDYEQYFGPGTRLTVT.

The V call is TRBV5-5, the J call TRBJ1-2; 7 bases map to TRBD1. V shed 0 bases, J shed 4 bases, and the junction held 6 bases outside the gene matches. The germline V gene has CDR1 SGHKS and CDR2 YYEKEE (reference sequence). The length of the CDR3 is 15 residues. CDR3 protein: CASSLEGARIYGYTF. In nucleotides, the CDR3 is TGTGCCAGCAGCTTGGAGGGGGCTCGTATCTATGGCTACACCTTC.

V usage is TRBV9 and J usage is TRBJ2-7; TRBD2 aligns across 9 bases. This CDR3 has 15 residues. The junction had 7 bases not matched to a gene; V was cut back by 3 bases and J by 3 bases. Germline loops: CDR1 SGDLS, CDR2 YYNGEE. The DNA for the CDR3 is TGTGCCAGCAGCGGCGGCGGGGGGGCCTTCTACGAGCAGTACTTC. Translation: CASSGGGGAFYEQYF.

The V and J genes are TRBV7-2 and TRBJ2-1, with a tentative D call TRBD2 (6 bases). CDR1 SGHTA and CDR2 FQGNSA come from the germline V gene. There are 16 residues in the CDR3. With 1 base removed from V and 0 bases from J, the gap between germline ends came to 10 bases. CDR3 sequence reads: CASSLGLALSYNEQFF. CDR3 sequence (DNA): TGTGCCAGCAGCTTAGGGCTAGCGCTCTCCTACAATGAGCAGTTCTTC.

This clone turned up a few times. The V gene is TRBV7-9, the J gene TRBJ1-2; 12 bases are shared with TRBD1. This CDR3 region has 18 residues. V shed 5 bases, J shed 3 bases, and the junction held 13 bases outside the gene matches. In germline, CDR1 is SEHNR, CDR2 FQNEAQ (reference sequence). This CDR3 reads CASSPYRDRGLRDYGYTF. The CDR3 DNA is TGTGCCAGCAGCCCATACCGGGACAGGGGGCTGAGAGACTATGGCTACACCTTC. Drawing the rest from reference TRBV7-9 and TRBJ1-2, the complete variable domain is DTGVSQNPRHKITKRGQNVTFRCDPISEHNRLYWYRQTLGQGPEFLTYFQNEAQLEKSRLLSDRFSAERPKGSFSTLEIQRTEQGDSAMYLCASSPYRDRGLRDYGYTFGSGTRLTVV.